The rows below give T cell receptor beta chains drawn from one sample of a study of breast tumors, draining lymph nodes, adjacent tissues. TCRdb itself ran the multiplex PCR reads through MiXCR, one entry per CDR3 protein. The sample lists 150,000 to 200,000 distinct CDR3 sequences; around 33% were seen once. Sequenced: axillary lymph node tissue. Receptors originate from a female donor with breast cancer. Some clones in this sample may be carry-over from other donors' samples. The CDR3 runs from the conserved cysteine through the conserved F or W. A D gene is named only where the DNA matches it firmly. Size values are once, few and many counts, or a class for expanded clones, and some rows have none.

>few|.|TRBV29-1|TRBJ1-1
CSVKGSNTEAFF
TGCAGCGTTAAAGGGTCGAACACTGAAGCTTTCTTT
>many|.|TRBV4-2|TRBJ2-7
CASSQGDEQYF
TGTGCCAGCAGCCAAGGGGACGAGCAGTACTTC
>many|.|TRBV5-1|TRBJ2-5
CASSFPQETHYF
TGCGCCAGCAGCTTCCCCCAAGAGACCCACTACTTC
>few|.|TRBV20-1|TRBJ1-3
CSASTGSSGNTIYF
TGCAGTGCTAGCACAGGGAGCTCTGGAAACACCATATATTTT
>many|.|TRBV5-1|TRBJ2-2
CASSRGPSGGELFF
TGCGCCAGCAGCCGCGGTCCGAGTGGCGGGGAGCTGTTTTTT
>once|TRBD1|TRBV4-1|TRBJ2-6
CASSRLPGTGNSGANVLTF
TGCGCCAGCAGCCGACTGCCCGGGACAGGAAACTCTGGGGCCAACGTCCTGACTTTC
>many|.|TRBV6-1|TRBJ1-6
CASSENSPLHF
TGTGCCAGCAGTGAAAATTCACCCCTCCACTTT
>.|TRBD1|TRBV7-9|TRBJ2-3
CASSLSTGDGDTQYF
TGTGCCAGCAGCTTGTCGACAGGGGATGGAGATACGCAGTATTTT
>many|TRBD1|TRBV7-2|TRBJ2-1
CASSFTGQGYEQFF
TGTGCCAGCAGCTTTACGGGACAGGGCTATGAGCAGTTCTTC
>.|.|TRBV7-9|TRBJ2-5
CASSPLGGRRTQYF
TGTGCCAGCAGCCCACTGGGCGGCAGGCGGACCCAGTACTTC
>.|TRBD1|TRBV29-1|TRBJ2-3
CSVGAGGSGTQYF
TGCAGCGTTGGTGCAGGGGGCAGCGGTACGCAGTATTTC
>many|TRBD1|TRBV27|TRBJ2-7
CASRQQGRTYEQYF
TGTGCCAGCAGGCAACAGGGGCGAACCTACGAGCAGTACTTC
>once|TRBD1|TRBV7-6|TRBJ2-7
CASSSRDRDPRVDF
TGTGCCAGCAGCTCCCGGGACAGGGACCCCAGGGTGGACTTC
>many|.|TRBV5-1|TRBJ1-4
CASRSGQLTNEKLFF
TGCGCCAGCAGGTCCGGGCAGCTAACTAATGAAAAACTGTTTTTT
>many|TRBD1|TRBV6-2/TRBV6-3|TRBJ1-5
CASSRPGQGAGGNQPQHF
TGTGCCAGCAGCCGACCGGGACAGGGGGCCGGTGGCAATCAGCCCCAGCATTTT
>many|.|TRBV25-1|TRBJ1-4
CASNSDSGREKLFF
TGTGCCAGCAATTCCGACAGTGGCCGTGAAAAACTGTTTTTT
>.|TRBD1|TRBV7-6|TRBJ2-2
CASSSVQGAPTGELFF
TGTGCCAGCAGCTCAGTACAGGGGGCCCCAACCGGGGAGCTGTTTTTT
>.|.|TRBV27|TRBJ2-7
CASSGYSAYEQYF
TGTGCCAGCAGTGGATACAGTGCCTACGAGCAGTACTTC
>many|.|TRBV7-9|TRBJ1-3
CASSLRGAYSGNTIYF
TGTGCCAGCAGCTTAAGGGGTGCCTACTCTGGAAACACCATATATTTT
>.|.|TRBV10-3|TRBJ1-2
CAISELATDYGYTF
TGTGCCATCAGTGAATTGGCCACGGACTATGGCTACACCTTC
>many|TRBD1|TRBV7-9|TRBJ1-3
CASTDTRDSYF
TGTGCCAGCACCGACACTCGGGACAGTTATTTT
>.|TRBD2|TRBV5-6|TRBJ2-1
CASSYSFSVAGGPPNEQFF
TGTGCCAGCAGTTACTCTTTTTCCGTAGCGGGAGGGCCCCCCAATGAGCAGTTCTTC
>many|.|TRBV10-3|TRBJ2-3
CAISESQGTDTQYF
TGTGCCATCAGTGAGTCTCAGGGAACAGATACGCAGTATTTT
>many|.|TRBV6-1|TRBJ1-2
CASRKESGYGYTF
TGTGCCAGCAGAAAAGAATCAGGGTATGGCTACACCTTC
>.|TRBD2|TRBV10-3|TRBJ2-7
CAISGSPGWRDYERYF
TGTGCCATCAGTGGGTCGCCAGGGTGGAGGGACTACGAGCGGTACTTC
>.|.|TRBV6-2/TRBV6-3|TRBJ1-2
CASKTGTYGYTF
TGTGCCAGCAAAACGGGGACCTATGGCTACACCTTC
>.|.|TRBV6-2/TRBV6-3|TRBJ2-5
CASSYLGQCGLKETQYF
TGTGCCAGCAGTTACTTAGGCCAGTGTGGACTAAAAGAGACCCAGTACTTC
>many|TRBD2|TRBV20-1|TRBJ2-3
CSAPKAGGPPDTQYF
TGCAGTGCTCCTAAAGCGGGAGGGCCGCCAGATACGCAGTATTTT
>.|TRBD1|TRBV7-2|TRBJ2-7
CVSSRQGYEQYF
TGTGTCAGCAGCCGACAGGGGTACGAGCAGTACTTC
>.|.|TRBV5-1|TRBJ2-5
CASTRRPGSEQETQYF
TGCGCCAGCACCCGGAGGCCCGGTTCCGAGCAAGAGACCCAGTACTTC
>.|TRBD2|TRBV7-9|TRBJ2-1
CASSLGRGLAEQFF
TGTGCCAGCAGCTTGGGCAGGGGACTAGCAGAGCAGTTCTTC
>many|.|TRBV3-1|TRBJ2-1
CASSQDLVGVAFF
TGTGCCAGCAGCCAAGATCTGGTAGGGGTCGCGTTCTTC
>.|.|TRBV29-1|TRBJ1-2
CSAEDRARGVYGYTF
TGCAGCGCTGAAGATCGGGCTAGGGGGGTCTATGGCTACACCTTC
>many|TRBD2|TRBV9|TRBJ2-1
CASSARLAGYNEQFF
TGTGCCAGCAGTGCCCGACTAGCTGGTTACAATGAGCAGTTCTTC
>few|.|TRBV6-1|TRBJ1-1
CASSLRVRSGTEAFF
TGTGCCAGCAGTTTGAGGGTACGGTCGGGCACTGAAGCTTTCTTT
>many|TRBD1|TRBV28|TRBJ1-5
CASSLSPTRQGYQPQHF
TGTGCCAGCAGTTTATCGCCGACTAGACAGGGGTATCAGCCCCAGCATTTT
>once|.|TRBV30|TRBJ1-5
CAWSVTEDQPQHF
TGTGCCTGGAGTGTAACGGAAGATCAGCCCCAGCATTTT
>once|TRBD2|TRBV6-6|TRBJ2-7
CASSHSKSAGGNSYEQYF
TGTGCCAGCAGTCACTCGAAGTCGGCGGGAGGCAACTCCTACGAGCAGTACTTC
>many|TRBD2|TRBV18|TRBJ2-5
CASSRGLDETQYF
TGTGCCAGCTCACGGGGACTAGATGAGACCCAGTACTTC
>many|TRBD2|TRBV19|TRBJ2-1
CASMGGTIHEQFF
TGTGCCAGTATGGGGGGGACTATTCATGAGCAGTTCTTC
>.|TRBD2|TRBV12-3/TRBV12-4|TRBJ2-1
CASSLNQGLAGVGEQFF
TGTGCCAGCAGCCTAAACCAGGGACTAGCGGGAGTGGGTGAGCAGTTCTTC
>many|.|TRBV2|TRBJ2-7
CASSEGVSEQYF
TGTGCCAGCAGTGAAGGGGTTAGCGAGCAGTACTTC
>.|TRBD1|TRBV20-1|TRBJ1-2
CSARNRGHGYTF
TGCAGTGCTAGGAACAGGGGCCATGGCTACACCTTC
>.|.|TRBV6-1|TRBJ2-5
CASTSKGRETQYF
TGTGCCAGCACCTCTAAGGGGCGGGAGACCCAGTACTTC
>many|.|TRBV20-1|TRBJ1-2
CSARDTTPSRGYTF
TGCAGTGCTAGAGACACCACCCCCTCTCGGGGCTACACCTTC
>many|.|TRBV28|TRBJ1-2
CATQGYGYTF
TGTGCCACACAGGGATATGGCTACACCTTC
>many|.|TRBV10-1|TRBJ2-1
CASSESVASVAEQFF
TGCGCCAGCAGTGAGTCTGTAGCATCGGTTGCTGAGCAGTTCTTC
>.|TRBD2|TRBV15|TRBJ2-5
CATSRDSGTQETQYF
TGTGCCACCAGCAGAGATAGCGGGACCCAAGAGACCCAGTACTTC